Presented here are 15 T cell receptor beta chains from one specimen sequenced in a study of blood T cell repertoires in COVID-19. The data were produced by immunoSEQ multiplex PCR, yet TCRdb's version contains in-frame clones alone and is incomplete. This table holds over 150,000 clones, around 90% found once. What was sequenced was peripheral blood. All receptors derive from a man in his fifties or sixties who had recovered from COVID-19.

The chain employs TRBV5-8 and TRBJ2-2, with 7 bases fitting TRBD1. The CDR3 has 13 residues. Germline CDR1 is SGHTS and CDR2 is YDEGEE. V lost 2 bases, J lost 6 bases, and 1 base stayed unmatched. CDR3 residues: CASSFDRAGELFF. The CDR3 DNA is TGTGCCAGCAGCTTCGACAGGGCCGGGGAGCTGTTTTTT.

This clone has a single count. The rearrangement joins TRBV13 to TRBJ2-1; 10 positions agree with TRBD2. This CDR3 is 16 amino acids long. CDR1 and CDR2 (germline): PRHDT, FYEKMQ (reference sequence). The junction had 10 bases not matched to a gene; V was cut back by 5 bases and J by 6 bases. Here the CDR3 reads CASSQISGGAPNEQFF. The CDR3 coding sequence is TGTGCCAGCAGCCAGATAAGCGGGGGGGCCCCCAATGAGCAGTTCTTC.

The rearrangement joins TRBV7-9 to TRBJ1-3; weak D call: TRBD1 (6 bases). CDR1 and CDR2 from the germline V gene are SEHNR and FQNEAQ (reference sequence). V lost 3 bases and J 6 bases, leaving 18 bases between the germline ends. There are 16 residues in the CDR3. In DNA, the CDR3 is TGTGCCAGCAGCTTTCCCATACAGGGTCCGATAAACACCATATATTTT. It translates to CASSFPIQGPINTIYF. Combining the CDR3 with reference TRBV7-9 and TRBJ1-3 gives the whole variable domain DTGVSQNPRHKITKRGQNVTFRCDPISEHNRLYWYRQTLGQGPEFLTYFQNEAQLEKSRLLSDRFSAERPKGSFSTLEIQRTEQGDSAMYLCASSFPIQGPINTIYFGEGSWLTVV.

The V call is TRBV30, the J call TRBJ2-2, with D unclear. This CDR3 region has 12 residues. Germline V gives CDR1 GTSNPN, CDR2 SVGIG (reference sequence). V lost 4 bases and J lost 1, with 4 bases in between. CDR3 residues: CAWNRNTGELFF. The DNA of the CDR3 is TGTGCCTGGAATAGGAACACCGGGGAGCTGTTTTTT.

This clone was seen more than once but under ten times. The rearrangement joins TRBV2 to TRBJ1-1; 9 bases are shared with TRBD1. Germline CDR1 is SNHLY and CDR2 is FYNNEI. The CDR3 is 16 amino acids. V gave up 4 bases and J gave up 0 bases; unmatched junction bases: 6. The CDR3 is CASSATGGPMNTEAFF. DNA of the CDR3: TGTGCCAGCAGTGCCACAGGGGGCCCCATGAACACTGAAGCTTTCTTT.

This chain joins TRBV6-2 or TRBV6-3 and TRBJ2-3; 7 bases line up with TRBD1. In germline, CDR1 is MNHEY, CDR2 SVGEGT. This CDR3 is 17 amino acids long. V was pared by 6 bases and J by 0 bases, with 12 bases of the junction left unmatched. In nucleotides, the CDR3 is TGTGCCAGCAGCCCGCCTCTAAGGGGGCTTAGCACAGATACGCAGTATTTT. Its translation is CASSPPLRGLSTDTQYF.

The V and J genes are TRBV15 and TRBJ2-6; TRBD1 is a possible D gene (6 bases). V lost 0 bases to trimming and J lost 0 bases, with 15 bases between them. CDR1 and CDR2 (germline): LNHNV, YYDKDF (reference sequence). The CDR3 has 19 amino acids. The CDR3 DNA follows: TGTGCCACCAGCAGAGATCCCGGGACGACAGGCTCTGGGGCCAACGTCCTGACTTTC. Translated, it gives CATSRDPGTTGSGANVLTF.

This sequence joins TRBV7-2 and TRBJ1-5, with D possibly being TRBD1 (5 bases). V dropped 5 bases and J dropped 0 bases, with 8 bases sitting between them. The length of the CDR3 is 14 residues. Germline V gene lookup returns CDR1 SGHTA and CDR2 FQGNSA. DNA of the CDR3: TGTGCCAGCAGCCCCCAGGGTAGCAATCAGCCCCAGCATTTT. Translated: CASSPQGSNQPQHF.

The chain is built from TRBV11-3 and TRBJ2-5, with 8 nucleotides matching TRBD2. Germline CDR1 and CDR2: SGHNT and YENEEA. This CDR3 has 14 residues. J lost 1 base, V lost 5 bases, and 3 bases had no gene match. CDR3 DNA: TGTGCCAGCAGCCGGGGGGGGGCCCAAGAGACCCAGTACTTC. Its protein product is CASSRGGAQETQYF.

This sequence joins TRBV11-2 and TRBJ1-1; the match to TRBD1 covers 9 bases. J lost 5 bases, V lost 4 bases, and 5 bases had no gene match. This CDR3 spans 14 amino acids. CDR1 SGHAT and CDR2 FQNNGV come from the germline V gene. CDR3 nucleotides: TGTGCCAGCAGCTCTACAGGGGGCCGGACTGAAGCTTTCTTT. Translation: CASSSTGGRTEAFF. Combining the CDR3 with reference TRBV11-2 and TRBJ1-1 gives the whole variable domain EAGVAQSPRYKIIEKRQSVAFWCNPISGHATLYWYQQILGQGPKLLIQFQNNGVVDDSQLPKDRFSAERLKGVDSTLKIQPAKLEDSAVYLCASSSTGGRTEAFFGQGTRLTVV.

The chain uses TRBV28 and TRBJ2-3, with 7 bases fitting TRBD2. Germline CDR1 MDHEN, CDR2 SYDVKM. The CDR3 loop spans 14 amino acids. V lost 7 bases, J lost 1 base, and 5 bases stayed unmatched. The CDR3 reads CASTARGGTDTQYF. The CDR3 DNA sequence: TGTGCCAGCACCGCTCGGGGGGGCACAGATACGCAGTATTTT.

This chain connects TRBV4-3 to TRBJ2-7, with TRBD2 identical over 11 bases. The CDR3 contains 18 residues. The germline V gene encodes CDR1 LGHNA and CDR2 YSLEER. Trimming cost V 0 bases and J 7 bases; bases outside gene matches: 14. In nucleotides, the CDR3 is TGCGCCAGCAGCCAAGATCCCCCCGGACTAGCGGGTTGGGGGGAGCAGTACTTC. It is translated as CASSQDPPGLAGWGEQYF.

J is TRBJ2-7 and V is TRBV11-2, with 9 bases identical to TRBD2. The CDR3 runs 15 residues. V was clipped by 1 base and J by 5 bases; unmatched bases: 6. Per germline, CDR1 SGHAT and CDR2 FQNNGV. For the CDR3, the DNA is TGTGCCAGCAGCTTAGGCGGGGGGGCCCTAGACGAGCAGTACTTC. Protein product: CASSLGGGALDEQYF.

The genes are TRBV6-6 and TRBJ1-2; 11 bases are a match to TRBD1. The trim removed 2 bases at V and 8 bases at J, leaving 4 bases unmatched. Germline V CDR1 and CDR2: MNHNY, SVGAGI (reference sequence). The CDR3 is made up of 14 amino acids. The CDR3 here is CASSYGQGAYGYTF. DNA for the CDR3: TGTGCCAGCAGTTACGGACAGGGGGCTTACGGCTACACCTTC.

The J gene is TRBJ2-1, the V gene TRBV6-5, with 12 bases fitting TRBD1. Germline V gene data show CDR1 as MNHEY and CDR2 as SVGAGI. V gave up 2 bases and J gave up 8 bases; unmatched junction bases: 1. The CDR3 is 14 residues long. The CDR3 DNA reads TGTGCCAGCAGTTACGGGACAGGGGGCGATGAGCAGTTCTTC. It encodes CASSYGTGGDEQFF.